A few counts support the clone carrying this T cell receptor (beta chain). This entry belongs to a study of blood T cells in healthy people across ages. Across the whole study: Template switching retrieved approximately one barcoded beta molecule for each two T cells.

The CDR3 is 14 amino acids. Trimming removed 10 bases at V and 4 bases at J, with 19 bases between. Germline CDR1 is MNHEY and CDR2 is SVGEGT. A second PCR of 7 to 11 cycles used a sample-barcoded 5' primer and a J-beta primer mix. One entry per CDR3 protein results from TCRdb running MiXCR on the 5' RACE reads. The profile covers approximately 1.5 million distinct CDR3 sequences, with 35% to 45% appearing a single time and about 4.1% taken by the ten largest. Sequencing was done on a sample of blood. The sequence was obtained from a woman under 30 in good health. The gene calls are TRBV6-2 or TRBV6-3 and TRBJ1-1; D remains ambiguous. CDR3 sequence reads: CATNVDSRPTEAFF. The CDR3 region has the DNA TGTGCCACCAATGTAGATTCCCGCCCCACTGAAGCTTTCTTT.